The rows below give T cell receptor beta chains drawn from one sample of a study of blood T cells in healthy people across ages. TCRdb reprocessed the 5' RACE reads with MiXCR, giving one entry per CDR3 protein. This table has roughly 1,000,000 distinct CDR3 sequences, approximately 26% appearing once. The same sample was also studied in work on T cells of mothers and their children.

Input material: blood. The receptors originated from a girl aged 2 to 10 in good health. CDR3s include the opening cysteine and the closing phenylalanine or tryptophan. D genes are given only for firm matches. Clone size, where shown, is once, few, many, or a class for clones that have expanded.

abundance	v_gene	d_gene	j_gene	CDR3aa	CDR3nt
-	TRBV20-1	-	TRBJ2-1	CSARDHTKFNEQFF	TGCAGTGCTAGAGATCATACGAAATTCAATGAGCAGTTCTTC
few	TRBV2	-	TRBJ2-5	CASSEDVPIQETQYF	TGTGCCAGCAGTGAAGACGTCCCGATTCAAGAGACCCAGTACTTC
-	TRBV6-5	-	TRBJ2-7	CASSPGTDNYEQYF	TGTGCCAGCAGTCCCGGGACGGACAACTACGAGCAGTACTTC
-	TRBV3-1	-	TRBJ1-2	CACSQRQGGGYTF	TGTGCCTGCAGCCAGCGGCAGGGCGGTGGCTACACCTTC
-	TRBV11-1	-	TRBJ1-1	CASSSGSAEAFF	TGTGCCAGCAGCTCGGGGTCCGCTGAAGCTTTCTTT
-	TRBV12-3/TRBV12-4	-	TRBJ1-6	CASSLNLNSPLHF	TGTGCCAGCAGCCTGAACTTGAATTCACCCCTCCACTTT
-	TRBV5-1	-	TRBJ1-4	CASSFGGFGEKLFF	TGCGCCAGCAGCTTCGGAGGGTTCGGTGAAAAACTGTTTTTT
few	TRBV5-1	TRBD2	TRBJ2-7	CASSWGTSGKPSYEQYF	TGCGCCAGCAGCTGGGGGACTAGCGGAAAACCCTCCTACGAGCAGTACTTC
-	TRBV6-2/TRBV6-3	-	TRBJ2-3	CASWKAYTDTQYF	TGTGCCAGCTGGAAAGCCTACACAGATACGCAGTATTTT
few	TRBV11-1	TRBD2	TRBJ2-1	CASSQGLAGVGGDDEQFF	TGTGCCAGCAGCCAGGGACTAGCGGGAGTTGGGGGAGATGATGAGCAGTTCTTC
few	TRBV28	-	TRBJ2-1	CASSLGRENEQFF	TGTGCCAGCAGCTTAGGTCGGGAAAATGAGCAGTTCTTC
-	TRBV25-1	-	TRBJ1-4	CASSAGLGESEKLFF	TGTGCCAGCAGTGCCGGACTCGGCGAGTCTGAAAAACTGTTTTTT
few	TRBV7-2	-	TRBJ2-7	CASSFPGLGGYEQYF	TGTGCCAGCAGCTTCCCCGGACTAGGGGGCTACGAGCAGTACTTC
-	TRBV2	TRBD1	TRBJ2-1	CASSEERGLVYNEQFF	TGTGCCAGCAGTGAAGAGAGGGGGCTTGTCTACAATGAGCAGTTCTTC
few	TRBV24-1	TRBD2	TRBJ2-5	CATSDWGGSSRETQYF	TGTGCCACCAGTGATTGGGGCGGGAGTAGTAGGGAGACCCAGTACTTC
few	TRBV4-1	-	TRBJ2-5	CASSQGPWTVQETQYF	TGCGCCAGCAGCCAAGGTCCCTGGACTGTTCAAGAGACCCAGTACTTC
-	TRBV4-2	TRBD1	TRBJ2-6	CASSQDQADRRTLYSGANVLTF	TGTGCCAGCAGCCAAGATCAGGCGGACAGGAGAACCCTCTACTCTGGGGCCAACGTCCTGACTTTC
many	TRBV5-1	-	TRBJ2-1	CASSLGISRGDEQFF	TGCGCCAGCAGCTTGGGTATATCCCGCGGTGATGAGCAGTTCTTC
-	TRBV6-1	TRBD2	TRBJ2-4	CASSPPRTSEGKNIQYF	TGTGCCAGCAGTCCACCGAGGACTAGCGAAGGCAAAAACATTCAGTACTTC
-	TRBV20-1	-	TRBJ2-7	CSAPQTSYEQYF	TGCAGTGCTCCCCAAACCTCCTACGAGCAGTACTTC
-	TRBV7-9	-	TRBJ2-3	CASSLILFSGVLTDTQYF	TGTGCCAGCAGCTTGATCCTATTTTCAGGGGTTCTCACAGATACGCAGTATTTT
few	TRBV20-1	-	TRBJ2-7	CSASGGRSSYEQYF	TGCAGTGCTAGCGGGGGTCGGAGCTCCTACGAGCAGTACTTC
-	TRBV12-3/TRBV12-4	-	TRBJ2-5	CASSRSRALWGQETQYF	TGTGCCAGCAGTCGTAGCCGGGCACTCTGGGGGCAAGAGACCCAGTACTTC
few	TRBV27	-	TRBJ2-2	CASLGGSNTGELFF	TGTGCCAGCCTAGGAGGCTCGAACACCGGGGAGCTGTTTTTT
-	TRBV18	-	TRBJ2-7	CASSPRRGASEQYF	TGTGCCAGCTCACCACGCAGGGGCGCTTCCGAGCAGTACTTC
-	TRBV29-1	-	TRBJ1-2	CSVDVLYGYTF	TGCAGCGTTGACGTTCTCTATGGCTACACCTTC
few	TRBV7-9	-	TRBJ2-5	CASSRQGGGETQYF	TGTGCCAGCAGCAGACAGGGAGGTGGAGAGACCCAGTACTTC
few	TRBV6-5	-	TRBJ2-1	CASRLSGTRFNEQFF	TGTGCCAGCAGACTTTCCGGGACACGGTTCAATGAGCAGTTCTTC
few	TRBV7-9	-	TRBJ2-5	CASSLLRVEETQYF	TGTGCCAGCAGCTTACTCAGGGTAGAAGAGACCCAGTACTTC
-	TRBV29-1	-	TRBJ2-7	CSVLTDGYEQYF	TGCAGCGTTCTTACGGACGGGTACGAGCAGTACTTC
-	TRBV4-1	TRBD2	TRBJ2-4	CASSQGTGSGTPVQYF	TGCGCCAGCAGCCAAGGAACGGGAAGCGGGACCCCCGTCCAGTACTTC
few	TRBV20-1	-	TRBJ2-1	CSAARGLELSNEQFF	TGCAGTGCTGCGAGAGGACTCGAACTGTCCAATGAGCAGTTCTTC
-	TRBV7-3	-	TRBJ2-6	CASSSTRVGANVLTF	TGTGCCAGCAGCTCGACCCGGGTAGGGGCCAACGTCCTGACTTTC
-	TRBV9	TRBD2	TRBJ2-2	CASSVGLAGGLNTGELFF	TGTGCCAGCAGCGTAGGGCTAGCGGGGGGCCTAAACACCGGGGAGCTGTTTTTT
-	TRBV5-1	TRBD2	TRBJ2-1	CASSLVAGDINEQFF	TGCGCCAGCAGCTTAGTAGCGGGAGACATCAATGAGCAGTTCTTC
few	TRBV20-1	TRBD1	TRBJ2-3	CSARPPGQGAITQYF	TGCAGTGCTAGACCTCCGGGACAGGGGGCTATTACGCAGTATTTT
-	TRBV6-1	TRBD1	TRBJ1-4	CASGTGLIEKLFF	TGTGCCAGCGGGACAGGGTTGATTGAAAAACTGTTTTTT
-	TRBV9	TRBD2	TRBJ2-3	CASSALGEGTDTQYF	TGTGCCAGCAGCGCCTTAGGGGAGGGAACAGATACGCAGTATTTT
few	TRBV7-9	-	TRBJ2-7	CASSPSSMGALEQYF	TGTGCCAGCAGCCCCTCCTCTATGGGTGCCCTGGAGCAGTACTTC
-	TRBV4-1	-	TRBJ1-4	CASSISPRDEKLFF	TGCGCCAGCAGCATTAGTCCCAGAGATGAAAAACTGTTTTTT
few	TRBV5-4	-	TRBJ1-1	CASSLASYANTEAFF	TGTGCCAGCAGCTTGGCTTCTTACGCGAACACTGAAGCTTTCTTT
few	TRBV7-9	-	TRBJ1-6	CASGTAVPPLHF	TGTGCCAGCGGGACGGCCGTGCCACCCCTCCACTTT
-	TRBV20-1	-	TRBJ2-7	CSQVVDYEQYF	TGCAGTCAAGTCGTCGACTACGAGCAGTACTTC
few	TRBV15	-	TRBJ1-6	CATSEDNHYNSPLHF	TGTGCCACCAGTGAGGACAATCACTATAATTCACCCCTCCACTTT
-	TRBV29-1	-	TRBJ2-3	CSVEPPGGSTDTQYF	TGCAGCGTTGAACCCCCGGGCGGTAGCACAGATACGCAGTATTTT
few	TRBV9	TRBD1	TRBJ1-2	CASSDGQGSGYTF	TGTGCCAGCAGCGATGGACAGGGGAGCGGCTACACCTTC
-	TRBV6-2/TRBV6-3	-	TRBJ2-7	CASSPGTPPYEQYF	TGTGCCAGCAGTCCCGGGACACCTCCCTACGAGCAGTACTTC
-	TRBV28	-	TRBJ2-1	CASSPSSGEQFF	TGTGCCAGCAGTCCCTCAAGCGGGGAGCAGTTCTTC
few	TRBV7-9	TRBD2	TRBJ2-5	CASSPPGLAEETQYF	TGTGCCAGCAGCCCGCCGGGACTAGCGGAAGAGACCCAGTACTTC
-	TRBV9	-	TRBJ1-2	CASSGSRVWGYGYTF	TGTGCCAGCAGCGGCTCCAGGGTTTGGGGTTATGGCTACACCTTC
-	TRBV12-3/TRBV12-4	TRBD2	TRBJ2-3	CASSAPSSGRTDTQYF	TGTGCCAGCAGTGCCCCCTCTAGCGGACGCACAGATACGCAGTACTTT
few	TRBV4-2	-	TRBJ2-7	CASSQVANYEQYF	TGTGCCAGCAGCCAAGTGGCGAACTACGAGCAGTACTTC